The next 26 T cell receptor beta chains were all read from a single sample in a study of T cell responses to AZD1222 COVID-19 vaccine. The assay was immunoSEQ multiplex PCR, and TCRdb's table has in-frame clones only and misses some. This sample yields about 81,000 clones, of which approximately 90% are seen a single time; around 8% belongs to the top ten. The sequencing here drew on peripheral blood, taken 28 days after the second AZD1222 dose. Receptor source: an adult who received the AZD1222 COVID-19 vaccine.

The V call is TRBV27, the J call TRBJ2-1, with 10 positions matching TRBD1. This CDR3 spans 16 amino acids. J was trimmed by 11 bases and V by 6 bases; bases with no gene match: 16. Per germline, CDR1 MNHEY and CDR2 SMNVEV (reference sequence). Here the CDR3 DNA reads TGTGCCAGCAGGACCAGACAGGGGGCAACCAGCAGTCAGCAGTTCTTC. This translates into CASRTRQGATSSQQFF.

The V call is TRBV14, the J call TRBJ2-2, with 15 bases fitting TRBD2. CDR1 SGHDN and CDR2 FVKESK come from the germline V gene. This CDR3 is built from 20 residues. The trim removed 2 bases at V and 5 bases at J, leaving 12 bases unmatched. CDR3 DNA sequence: TGTGCCAGCAGCCAAAGACCGGGACTAGCGGGAGGTTTCAGGACCGGGGAGCTGTTTTTT. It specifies CASSQRPGLAGGFRTGELFF.

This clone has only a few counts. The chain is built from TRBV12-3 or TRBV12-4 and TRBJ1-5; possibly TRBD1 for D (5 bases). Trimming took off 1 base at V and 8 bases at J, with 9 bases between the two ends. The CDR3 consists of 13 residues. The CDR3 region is CASSLDGGEPQHF. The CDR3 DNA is TGTGCCAGCAGTTTAGACGGGGGGGAGCCCCAGCATTTT.

The CDR3 DNA follows: TGTGCCAGCAGGGCTCCGGGGCAGGGGTCCTACAATGAGCAGTTCTTC. It encodes CASRAPGQGSYNEQFF. The chain recombines TRBV28 with TRBJ2-1; weak D call: TRBD1 (6 bases). The V and J ends lost 6 bases and 1 base respectively, with 16 bases between them. This CDR3 comprises 16 residues. CDR1 and CDR2 (germline): MDHEN, SYDVKM.

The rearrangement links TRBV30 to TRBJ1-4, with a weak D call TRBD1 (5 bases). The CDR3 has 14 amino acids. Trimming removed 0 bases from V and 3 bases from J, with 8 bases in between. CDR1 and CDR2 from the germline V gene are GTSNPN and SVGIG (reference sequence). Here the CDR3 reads CAWSVGGSNEKLFF. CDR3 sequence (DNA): TGTGCCTGGAGTGTGGGGGGGTCTAATGAAAAACTGTTTTTT.

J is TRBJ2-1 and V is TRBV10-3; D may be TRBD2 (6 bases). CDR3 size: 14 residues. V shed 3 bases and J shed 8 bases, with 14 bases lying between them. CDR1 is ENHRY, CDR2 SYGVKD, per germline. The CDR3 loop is CAISELAASDEQFF. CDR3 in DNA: TGTGCCATCAGTGAACTCGCTGCTAGCGATGAGCAGTTCTTC.

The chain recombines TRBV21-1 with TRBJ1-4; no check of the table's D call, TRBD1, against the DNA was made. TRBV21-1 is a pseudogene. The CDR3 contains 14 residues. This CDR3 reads CASNAWADNEKLFF. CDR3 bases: TGTGCCAGCAACGCCTGGGCAGATAATGAAAAACTGTTTTTT.

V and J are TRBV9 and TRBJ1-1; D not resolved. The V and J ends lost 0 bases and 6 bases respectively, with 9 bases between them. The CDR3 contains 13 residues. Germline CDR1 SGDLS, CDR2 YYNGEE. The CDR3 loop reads CASSVGLAAEAFF. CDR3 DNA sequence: TGTGCCAGCAGCGTAGGCCTCGCAGCTGAAGCTTTCTTT. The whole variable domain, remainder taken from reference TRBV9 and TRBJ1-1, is DSGVTQTPKHLITATGQRVTLRCSPRSGDLSVYWYQQSLDQGLQFLIQYYNGEERAKGNILERFSAQQFPDLHSELNLSSLELGDSALYFCASSVGLAAEAFFGQGTRLTVV.

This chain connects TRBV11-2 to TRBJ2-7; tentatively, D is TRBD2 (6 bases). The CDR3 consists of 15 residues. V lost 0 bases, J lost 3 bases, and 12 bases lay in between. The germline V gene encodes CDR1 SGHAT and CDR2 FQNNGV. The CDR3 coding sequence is TGTGCCAGCAGCTTAGATCCCGTAGCGGTCTACGAGCAGTACTTC. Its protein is CASSLDPVAVYEQYF. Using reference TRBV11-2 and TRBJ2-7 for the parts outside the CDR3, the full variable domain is EAGVAQSPRYKIIEKRQSVAFWCNPISGHATLYWYQQILGQGPKLLIQFQNNGVVDDSQLPKDRFSAERLKGVDSTLKIQPAKLEDSAVYLCASSLDPVAVYEQYFGPGTRLTVT.

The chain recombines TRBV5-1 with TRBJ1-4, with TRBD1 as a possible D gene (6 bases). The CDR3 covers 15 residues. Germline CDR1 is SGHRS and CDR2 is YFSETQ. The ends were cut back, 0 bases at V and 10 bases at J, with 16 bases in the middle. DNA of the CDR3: TGCGCCAGCAGCTTGGCCTCAGGGGAGAGGGGAAAACTGTTTTTT. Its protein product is CASSLASGERGKLFF.

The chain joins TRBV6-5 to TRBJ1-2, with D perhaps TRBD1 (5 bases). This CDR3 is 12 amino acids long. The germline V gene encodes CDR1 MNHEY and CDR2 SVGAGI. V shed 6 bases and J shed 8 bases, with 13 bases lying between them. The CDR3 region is CASRSGPNGYTF. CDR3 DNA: TGTGCCAGCAGATCAGGGCCAAACGGCTACACCTTC.

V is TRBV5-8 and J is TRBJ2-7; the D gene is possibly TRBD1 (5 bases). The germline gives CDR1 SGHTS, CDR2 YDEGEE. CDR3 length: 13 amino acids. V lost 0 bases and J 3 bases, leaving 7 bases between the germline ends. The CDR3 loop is CASSLGRDYEQYF. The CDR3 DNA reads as TGTGCCAGCAGCTTGGGCAGGGACTACGAGCAGTACTTC.

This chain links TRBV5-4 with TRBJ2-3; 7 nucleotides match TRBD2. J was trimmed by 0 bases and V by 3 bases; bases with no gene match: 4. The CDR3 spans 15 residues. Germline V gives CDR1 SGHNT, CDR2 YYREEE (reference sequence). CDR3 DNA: TGTGCCAGCAGCTGGCAGACTAGCAGCACAGATACGCAGTATTTT. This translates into CASSWQTSSTDTQYF.

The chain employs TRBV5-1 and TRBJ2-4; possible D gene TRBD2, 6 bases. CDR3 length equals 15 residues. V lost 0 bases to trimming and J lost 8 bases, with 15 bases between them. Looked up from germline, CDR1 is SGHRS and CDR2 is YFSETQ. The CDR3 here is CASSLGGGMGDIQYF. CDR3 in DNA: TGCGCCAGCAGCTTGGGAGGCGGGATGGGGGACATTCAGTACTTC.

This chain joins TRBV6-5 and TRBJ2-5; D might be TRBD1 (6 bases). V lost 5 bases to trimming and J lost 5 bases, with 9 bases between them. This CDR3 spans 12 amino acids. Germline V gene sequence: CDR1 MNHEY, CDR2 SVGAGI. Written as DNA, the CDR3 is TGTGCCAGCAGTCAGGGGAGTGAGACCCAGTACTTC. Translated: CASSQGSETQYF.

CDR3 residues: CASSSGSLRGEQYF. In nucleotides, the CDR3 is TGCGCCAGCAGCTCGGGGTCTTTACGGGGGGAGCAGTACTTC. The rearrangement links TRBV5-1 to TRBJ2-7; possible D gene TRBD2, 6 bases. CDR3 size: 14 residues. Trimming took off 3 bases at V and 7 bases at J, with 17 bases between the two ends. Germline CDR1 is SGHRS and CDR2 is YFSETQ.

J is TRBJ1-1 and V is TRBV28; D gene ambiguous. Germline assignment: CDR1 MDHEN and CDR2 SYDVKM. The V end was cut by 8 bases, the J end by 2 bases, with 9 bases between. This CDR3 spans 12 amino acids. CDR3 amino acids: CASCSTNTEAFF. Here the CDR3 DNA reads TGTGCCAGCTGCTCGACCAACACTGAAGCTTTCTTT.

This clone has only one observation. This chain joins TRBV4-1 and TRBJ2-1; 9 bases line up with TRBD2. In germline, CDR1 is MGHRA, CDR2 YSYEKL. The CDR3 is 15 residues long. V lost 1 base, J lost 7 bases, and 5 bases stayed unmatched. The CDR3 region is CASSQATSGWNEQFF. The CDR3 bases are TGCGCCAGCAGCCAAGCGACTAGCGGTTGGAATGAGCAGTTCTTC.

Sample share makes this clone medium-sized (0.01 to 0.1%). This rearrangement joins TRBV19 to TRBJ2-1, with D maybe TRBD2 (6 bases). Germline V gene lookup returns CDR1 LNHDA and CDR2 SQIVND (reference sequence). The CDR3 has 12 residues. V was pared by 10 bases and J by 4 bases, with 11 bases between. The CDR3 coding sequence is TGTGCCACCTGGGACTTTTACAATGAGCAGTTCTTC. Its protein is CATWDFYNEQFF.

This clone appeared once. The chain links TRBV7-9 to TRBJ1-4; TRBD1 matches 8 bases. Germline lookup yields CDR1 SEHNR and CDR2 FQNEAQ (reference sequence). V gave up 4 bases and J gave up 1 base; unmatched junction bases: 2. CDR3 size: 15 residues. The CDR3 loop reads CASSSGQGTNEKLFF. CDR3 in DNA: TGTGCCAGCAGCTCCGGACAGGGAACTAATGAAAAACTGTTTTTT.

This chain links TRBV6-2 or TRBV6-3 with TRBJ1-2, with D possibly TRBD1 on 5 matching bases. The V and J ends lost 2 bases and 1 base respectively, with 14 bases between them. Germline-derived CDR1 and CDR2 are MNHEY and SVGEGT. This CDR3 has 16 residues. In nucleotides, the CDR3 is TGTGCCAGCAGTTACCCCCCGGGGACCAGTAACTATGGCTACACCTTC. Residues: CASSYPPGTSNYGYTF.

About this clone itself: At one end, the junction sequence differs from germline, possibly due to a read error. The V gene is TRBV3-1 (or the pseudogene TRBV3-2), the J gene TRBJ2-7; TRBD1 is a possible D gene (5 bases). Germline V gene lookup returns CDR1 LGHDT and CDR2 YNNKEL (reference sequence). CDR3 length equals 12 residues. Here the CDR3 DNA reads TGTGCCAGCAGCCAAGGTGGTTCCAAGGGGCACTTC. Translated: CASSQGGSKGHF.

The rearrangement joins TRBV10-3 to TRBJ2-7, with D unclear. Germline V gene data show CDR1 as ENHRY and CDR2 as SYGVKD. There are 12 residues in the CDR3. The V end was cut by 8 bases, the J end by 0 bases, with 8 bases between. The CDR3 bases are TGTGCCATCCAAAGTAGCTCCTACGAGCAGTACTTC. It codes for CAIQSSSYEQYF.

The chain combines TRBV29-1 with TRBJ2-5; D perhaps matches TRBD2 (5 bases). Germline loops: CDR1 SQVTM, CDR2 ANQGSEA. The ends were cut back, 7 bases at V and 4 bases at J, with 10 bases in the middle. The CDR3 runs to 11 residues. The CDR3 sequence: CSGRLPETQYF. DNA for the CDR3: TGCAGCGGACGACTACCAGAGACCCAGTACTTC. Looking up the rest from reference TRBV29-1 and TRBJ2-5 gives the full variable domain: SAVISQKPSRDICQRGTSLTIQCQVDSQVTMMFWYRQQPGQSLTLIATANQGSEATYESGFVIDKFPISRPNLTFSTLTVSNMSPEDSSIYLCSGRLPETQYFGPGTRLLVL.

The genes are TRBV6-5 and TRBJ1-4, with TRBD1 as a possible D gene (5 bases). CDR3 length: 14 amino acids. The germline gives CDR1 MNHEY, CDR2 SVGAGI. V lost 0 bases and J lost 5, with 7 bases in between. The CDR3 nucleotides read TGTGCCAGCAGTTACTCGGGACCAAATGAAAAACTGTTTTTT. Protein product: CASSYSGPNEKLFF.

CDR3 residues: CASRIRTSGSYEQYF. The DNA for the CDR3 is TGTGCCAGCAGGATCCGGACTAGCGGGAGTTACGAGCAGTACTTC. The chain has TRBV28 and TRBJ2-7, with 13 bases matching TRBD2. The CDR3 has 15 amino acids. With 6 bases clipped from V and 4 bases from J, the junction kept 6 bases outside the gene matches. Germline V gene lookup returns CDR1 MDHEN and CDR2 SYDVKM.